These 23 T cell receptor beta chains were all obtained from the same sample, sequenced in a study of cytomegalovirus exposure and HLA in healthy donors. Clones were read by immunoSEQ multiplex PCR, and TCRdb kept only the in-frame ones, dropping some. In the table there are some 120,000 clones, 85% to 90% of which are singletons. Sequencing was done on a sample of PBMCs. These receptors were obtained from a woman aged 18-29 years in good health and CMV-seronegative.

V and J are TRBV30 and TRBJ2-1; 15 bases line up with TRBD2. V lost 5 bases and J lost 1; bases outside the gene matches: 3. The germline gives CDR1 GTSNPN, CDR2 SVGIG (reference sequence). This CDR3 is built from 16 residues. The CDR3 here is CAWGGLAGGSYNEQFF. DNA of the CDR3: TGTGCCTGGGGGGGACTAGCGGGAGGATCCTACAATGAGCAGTTCTTC.

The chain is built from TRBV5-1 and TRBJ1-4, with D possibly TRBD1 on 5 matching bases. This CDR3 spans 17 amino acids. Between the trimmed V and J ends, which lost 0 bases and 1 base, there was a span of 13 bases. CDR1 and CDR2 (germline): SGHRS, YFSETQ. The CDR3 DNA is TGCGCCAGCAGCTTGGATCCGCTTGACAGAACTAATGAAAAACTGTTTTTT. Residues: CASSLDPLDRTNEKLFF.

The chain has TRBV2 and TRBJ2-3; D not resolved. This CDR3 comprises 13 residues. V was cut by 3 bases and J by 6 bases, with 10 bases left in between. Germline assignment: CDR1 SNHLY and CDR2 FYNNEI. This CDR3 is CASSDSSRDTQYF. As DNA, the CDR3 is TGTGCCAGCAGTGATAGTTCCCGGGATACGCAGTATTTT.

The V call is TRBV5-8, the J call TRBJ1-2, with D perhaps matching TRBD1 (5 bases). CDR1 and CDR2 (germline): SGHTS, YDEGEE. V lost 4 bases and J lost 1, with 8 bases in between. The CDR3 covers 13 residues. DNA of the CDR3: TGTGCCAGCAGCCCGGGACTTAACTATGGCTACACCTTC. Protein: CASSPGLNYGYTF.

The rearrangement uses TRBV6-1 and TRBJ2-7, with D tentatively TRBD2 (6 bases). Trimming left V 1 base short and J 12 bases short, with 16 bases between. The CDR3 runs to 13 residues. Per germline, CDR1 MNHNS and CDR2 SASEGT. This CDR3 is CASSEDIPRETYF. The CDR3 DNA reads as TGTGCCAGCAGTGAAGATATCCCGCGGGAAACGTACTTC.

The CDR3, as DNA: TGTGCCAGCAGTTACTCATGGACAGGAGAAAACATTCAGTACTTC. It specifies CASSYSWTGENIQYF. The rearrangement uses TRBV6-5 and TRBJ2-4, with 7 nucleotides matching TRBD1. This CDR3 has 15 residues. The trim removed 0 bases at V and 5 bases at J, leaving 4 bases unmatched. The germline gives CDR1 MNHEY, CDR2 SVGAGI.

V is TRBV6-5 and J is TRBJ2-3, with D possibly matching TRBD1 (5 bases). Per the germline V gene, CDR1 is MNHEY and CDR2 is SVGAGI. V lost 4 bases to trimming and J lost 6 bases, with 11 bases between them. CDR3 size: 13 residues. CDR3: CASSLVHRDTQYF. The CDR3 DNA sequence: TGTGCCAGCAGTTTGGTCCACAGGGATACGCAGTATTTT.

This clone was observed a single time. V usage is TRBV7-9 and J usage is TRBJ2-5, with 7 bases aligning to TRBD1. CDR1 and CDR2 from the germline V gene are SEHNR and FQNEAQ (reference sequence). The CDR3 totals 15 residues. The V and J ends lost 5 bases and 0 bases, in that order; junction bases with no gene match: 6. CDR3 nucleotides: TGTGCCAGCAGCAGAGGGACAGATTACCAAGAGACCCAGTACTTC. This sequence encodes CASSRGTDYQETQYF. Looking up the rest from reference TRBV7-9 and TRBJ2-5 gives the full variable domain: DTGVSQNPRHKITKRGQNVTFRCDPISEHNRLYWYRQTLGQGPEFLTYFQNEAQLEKSRLLSDRFSAERPKGSFSTLEIQRTEQGDSAMYLCASSRGTDYQETQYFGPGTRLLVL.

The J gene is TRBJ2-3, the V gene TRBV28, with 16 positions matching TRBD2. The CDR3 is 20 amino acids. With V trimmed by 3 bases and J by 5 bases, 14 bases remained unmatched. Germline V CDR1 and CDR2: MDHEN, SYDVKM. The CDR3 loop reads CASSFRPGTSGGAAVDTQYF. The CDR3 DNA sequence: TGTGCCAGCAGTTTCCGCCCCGGGACTAGCGGGGGGGCCGCGGTAGATACGCAGTATTTT. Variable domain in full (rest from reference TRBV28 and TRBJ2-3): DVKVTQSSRYLVKRTGEKVFLECVQDMDHENMFWYRQDPGLGLRLIYFSYDVKMKEKGDIPEGYSVSREKKERFSLILESASTNQTSMYLCASSFRPGTSGGAAVDTQYFGPGTRLTVL.

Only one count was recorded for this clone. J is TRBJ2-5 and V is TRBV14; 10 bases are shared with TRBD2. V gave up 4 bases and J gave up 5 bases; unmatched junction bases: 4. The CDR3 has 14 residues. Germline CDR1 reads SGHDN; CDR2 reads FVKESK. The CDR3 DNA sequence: TGTGCCAGCAGCCGGCTAGCGGGAGTGGAGACCCAGTACTTC. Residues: CASSRLAGVETQYF.

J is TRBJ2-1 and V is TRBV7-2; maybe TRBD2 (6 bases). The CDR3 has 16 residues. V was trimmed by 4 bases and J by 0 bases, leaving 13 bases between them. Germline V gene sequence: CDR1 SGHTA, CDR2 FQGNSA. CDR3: CASSSRRGSSYNEQFF. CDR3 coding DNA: TGTGCCAGCAGCTCCCGCCGGGGGAGCTCCTACAATGAGCAGTTCTTC.

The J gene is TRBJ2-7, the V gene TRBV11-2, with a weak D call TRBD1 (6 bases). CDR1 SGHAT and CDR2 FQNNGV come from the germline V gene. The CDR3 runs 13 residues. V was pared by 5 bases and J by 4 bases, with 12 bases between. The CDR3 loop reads CASSESTGYEQYF. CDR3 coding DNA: TGTGCCAGCAGCGAAAGCACAGGGTACGAGCAGTACTTC.

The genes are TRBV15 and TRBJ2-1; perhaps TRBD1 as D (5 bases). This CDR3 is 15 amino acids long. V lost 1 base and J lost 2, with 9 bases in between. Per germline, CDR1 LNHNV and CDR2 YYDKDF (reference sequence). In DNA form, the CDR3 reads TGTGCCACCAGCAGAGTTGCAGGGACCTACAATGAGCAGTTCTTC. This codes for CATSRVAGTYNEQFF.

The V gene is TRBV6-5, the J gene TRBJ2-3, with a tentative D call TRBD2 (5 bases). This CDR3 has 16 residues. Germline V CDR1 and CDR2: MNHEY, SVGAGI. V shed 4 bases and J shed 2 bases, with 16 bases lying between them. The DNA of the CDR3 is TGTGCCAGCAGTTCCTATTCCTCACTAGACACAGATACGCAGTATTTT. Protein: CASSSYSSLDTDTQYF.

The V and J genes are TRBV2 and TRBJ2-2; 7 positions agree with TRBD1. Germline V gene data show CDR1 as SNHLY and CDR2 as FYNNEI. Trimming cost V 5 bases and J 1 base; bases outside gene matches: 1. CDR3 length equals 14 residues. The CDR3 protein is CASSRDRNTGELFF. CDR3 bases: TGTGCCAGCAGTAGGGACAGGAACACCGGGGAGCTGTTTTTT.

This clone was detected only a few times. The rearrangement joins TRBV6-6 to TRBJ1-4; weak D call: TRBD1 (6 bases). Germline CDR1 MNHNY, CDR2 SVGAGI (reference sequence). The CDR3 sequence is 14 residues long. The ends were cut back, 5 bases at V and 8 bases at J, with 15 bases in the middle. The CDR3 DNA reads TGTGCCAGCAGTCTACAGGGAAGTAACGAAAAACTGTTTTTT. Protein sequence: CASSLQGSNEKLFF.

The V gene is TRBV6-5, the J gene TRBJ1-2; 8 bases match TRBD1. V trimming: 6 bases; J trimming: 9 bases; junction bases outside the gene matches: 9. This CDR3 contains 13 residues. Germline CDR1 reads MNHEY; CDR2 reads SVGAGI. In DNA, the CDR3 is TGTGCCAGCAGCGCTGGACAGGGTGTAAGCTACACCTTC. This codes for CASSAGQGVSYTF.

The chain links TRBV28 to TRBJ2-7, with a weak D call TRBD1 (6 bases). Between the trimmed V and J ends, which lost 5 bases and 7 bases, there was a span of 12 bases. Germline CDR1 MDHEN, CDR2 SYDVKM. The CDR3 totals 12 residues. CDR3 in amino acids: CASSVNRVEQYF. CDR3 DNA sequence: TGTGCCAGCAGTGTAAACAGGGTTGAGCAGTACTTC.

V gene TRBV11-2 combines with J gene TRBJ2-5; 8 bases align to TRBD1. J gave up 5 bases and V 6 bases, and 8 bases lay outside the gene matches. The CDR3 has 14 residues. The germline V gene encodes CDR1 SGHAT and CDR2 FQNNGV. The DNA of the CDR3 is TGTGCCAGCAGACGACAGGGGAGTGGGGAGACCCAGTACTTC. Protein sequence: CASRRQGSGETQYF.

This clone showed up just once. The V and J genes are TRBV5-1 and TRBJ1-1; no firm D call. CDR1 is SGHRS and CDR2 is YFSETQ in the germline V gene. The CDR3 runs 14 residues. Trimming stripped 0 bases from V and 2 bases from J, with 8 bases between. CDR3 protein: CASSLAGRNTEAFF. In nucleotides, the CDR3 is TGCGCCAGCAGCTTGGCCGGGAGAAACACTGAAGCTTTCTTT.

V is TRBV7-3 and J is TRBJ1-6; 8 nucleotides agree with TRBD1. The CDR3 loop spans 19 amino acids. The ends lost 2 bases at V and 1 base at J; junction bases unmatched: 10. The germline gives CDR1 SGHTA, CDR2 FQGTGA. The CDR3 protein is CASSLPGQVFRSYNSPLHF. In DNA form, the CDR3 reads TGTGCCAGCAGCTTACCGGGACAGGTTTTCCGGTCCTATAATTCACCCCTCCACTTT.

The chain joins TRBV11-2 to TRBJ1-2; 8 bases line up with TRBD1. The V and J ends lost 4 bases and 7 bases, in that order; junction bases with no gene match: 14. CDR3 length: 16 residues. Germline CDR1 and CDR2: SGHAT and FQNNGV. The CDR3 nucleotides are TGTGCCAGCAGCTCAGTTGCGGCTAGGACAGGGACTGGCTACACCTTC. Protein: CASSSVAARTGTGYTF.

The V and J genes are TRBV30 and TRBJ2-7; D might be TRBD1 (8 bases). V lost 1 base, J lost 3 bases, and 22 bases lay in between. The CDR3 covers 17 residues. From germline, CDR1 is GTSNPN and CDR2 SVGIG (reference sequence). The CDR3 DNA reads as TGTGCCTGGAGTGACAACGGCTGGACAGGGAGGGACTACGAGCAGTACTTC. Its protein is CAWSDNGWTGRDYEQYF. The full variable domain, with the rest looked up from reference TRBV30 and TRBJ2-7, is SQTIHQWPATLVQPVGSPLSLECTVEGTSNPNLYWYRQAAGRGLQLLFYSVGIGQISSEVPQNLSASRPQDRQFILSSKKLLLSDSGFYLCAWSDNGWTGRDYEQYFGPGTRLTVT.